This note documents a single T cell receptor (beta chain) sequence. What it binds is not known. This record belongs to a study of OX40 agonist ivuxolimab in advanced cancers. In the study overall: Antecedent anti-PD-1, anti-PD-L1 or anti-CTLA-4 therapy was permissible, with roughly 40% having received some. Points from the study as a whole: Researchers report that CD8+ T cells had, on average, more expanded clones than CD4+. With doses of 0.1-3.0 mg/kg, partial responders showed among the lowest clonal expansion.

The assay was immunoSEQ multiplex PCR, and TCRdb's table has in-frame clones only and misses some. The sample includes tens of thousands of clones, about 90% of them seen just once. In germline, CDR1 is MGHRA, CDR2 YSYEKL. This CDR3 has 17 amino acids. Trimming at V came to 7 bases and at J to 4 bases, leaving 14 bases not matched to a gene. The specimen comprised CD4+ or CD8+ T cells sorted from blood, sampled in a trial of the OX40 agonist ivuxolimab. This sequence joins TRBV4-1 and TRBJ2-1; TRBD2 aligns across 9 bases. This sequence originates from an adult with an advanced solid tumor such as melanoma, head and neck, liver or kidney cancer. This chain's CDR3 is CASTISSGASMYNEQFF. CDR3 sequence (DNA): TGCGCCAGCACCATATCTAGCGGGGCTTCTATGTACAATGAGCAGTTCTTC.